One sample yielded the 23 T cell receptor beta chains listed below, sequenced in a study of cytomegalovirus exposure and HLA in healthy donors. Some clones are missing from TCRdb's copy, which holds only in-frame ones; the method was immunoSEQ multiplex PCR. The profile covers 120,000 or so clones, with 85% to 90% appearing a single time and under 2% taken by the ten largest. Sequenced material: PBMCs. All receptors derive from a young woman in good health and CMV-seronegative.

CDR3: CASSERTGAQNEQFF. CDR3 nucleotides: TGTGCCAGCAGTGAAAGGACAGGGGCGCAGAATGAGCAGTTCTTC. J is TRBJ2-1 and V is TRBV6-1, with TRBD1 matching 9 bases. This CDR3 has 15 amino acids. Trimming removed 2 bases from V and 7 bases from J; junction bases left unmatched: 6. Looked up from germline, CDR1 is MNHNS and CDR2 is SASEGT.

This clone is a singleton in its sample. The CDR3, as DNA: TGTGCCAGCAGTGAAGCGCGAGGTGGGGGGTCAGATACGCAGTATTTT. This sequence encodes CASSEARGGGSDTQYF. The rearrangement uses TRBV6-1 and TRBJ2-3; D perhaps matches TRBD2 (6 bases). Trimming cost V 0 bases and J 4 bases, with 14 bases left between them. From germline, CDR1 is MNHNS and CDR2 SASEGT. The CDR3 covers 16 residues.

The J gene is TRBJ2-1, the V gene TRBV7-9; D is possibly TRBD2 (6 bases). V was shortened by 0 bases and J by 6 bases, with 9 bases between the two germline ends. Germline loops: CDR1 SEHNR, CDR2 FQNEAQ (reference sequence). The CDR3 has 14 residues. The CDR3 sequence is CASSLAGGLNEQFF. CDR3 DNA: TGTGCCAGCAGCTTAGCGGGAGGCCTCAATGAGCAGTTCTTC.

The chain employs TRBV9 and TRBJ1-2; D call uncertain. Per the germline V gene, CDR1 is SGDLS and CDR2 is YYNGEE. Trimming removed 0 bases at V and 0 bases at J, with 9 bases between. The CDR3 totals 15 residues. The CDR3 sequence is CASSVGGSANYGYTF. The CDR3 region has the DNA TGTGCCAGCAGCGTAGGAGGGTCCGCTAACTATGGCTACACCTTC.

This clone has at least ten counts. CDR3 in DNA: TGTGCCAGCAGTGTCAGCGCAGGGCCCTATGGCTACACCTTC. This translates into CASSVSAGPYGYTF. The V call is TRBV6-1, the J call TRBJ1-2; D is possibly TRBD1 (5 bases). Germline V CDR1 and CDR2: MNHNS, SASEGT. V was trimmed by 4 bases and J by 4 bases, leaving 13 bases between them. This CDR3 region has 14 residues.

J is TRBJ2-7 and V is TRBV28, with D perhaps TRBD2 (6 bases). Germline CDR1 is MDHEN and CDR2 is SYDVKM. The CDR3 length is 15 residues. Trimming stripped 3 bases from V and 3 bases from J, with 15 bases between. The CDR3: CASSFRPGEDYEQYF. The CDR3 DNA is TGTGCCAGCAGTTTTCGGCCCGGGGAGGACTACGAGCAGTACTTC.

V and J are TRBV28 and TRBJ2-5; D possibly corresponds to TRBD2 (5 bases). Germline V CDR1 and CDR2: MDHEN, SYDVKM. CDR3 length: 15 residues. Trimming shortened V by 1 base and J by 7 bases, and 16 bases separated the two germline ends. The CDR3 DNA is TGTGCCAGCAGTTTATTGGTACGGGGAAGCGGGACCCAGTACTTC. It translates to CASSLLVRGSGTQYF. Full variable domain (missing parts from reference TRBV28 and TRBJ2-5): DVKVTQSSRYLVKRTGEKVFLECVQDMDHENMFWYRQDPGLGLRLIYFSYDVKMKEKGDIPEGYSVSREKKERFSLILESASTNQTSMYLCASSLLVRGSGTQYFGPGTRLLVL.

This chain links TRBV30 with TRBJ2-7, with D tentatively TRBD2 (7 bases). Trimming pared 0 bases from V and 2 bases from J, leaving 17 bases between. CDR1 is GTSNPN and CDR2 is SVGIG in the germline V gene (reference sequence). There are 16 residues in the CDR3. CDR3 DNA: TGTGCCTGGAGTGTTGGGGGGGCGGAGTGGACCTACGAGCAGTACTTC. Translating gives CAWSVGGAEWTYEQYF.

The CDR3 region has the DNA TGCACCAGCAGCCAAGATTGGGGCAGTATGAACACTGAAGCTTTCTTT. Translated: CTSSQDWGSMNTEAFF. V gene TRBV1 combines with J gene TRBJ1-1; whether TRBD1, the table's D call, matches the DNA was not checked. TRBV1 is annotated as a pseudogene. The CDR3 has 16 residues.

This rearrangement joins TRBV10-3 to TRBJ2-7; D might be TRBD2 (6 bases). Trimming cost V 11 bases and J 1 base, with 12 bases left between them. Germline CDR1 is ENHRY and CDR2 is SYGVKD. There are 12 residues in the CDR3. CDR3 coding DNA: TGTGCCTCGACCGGGGGTTCCTACGAGCAGTACTTC. Translated: CASTGGSYEQYF.

The chain's CDR3 is CASSDTYKSGNTIYF. The CDR3 DNA sequence: TGTGCCAGCAGCGATACATATAAGTCTGGAAACACCATATATTTT. The chain recombines TRBV2 with TRBJ1-3; no firm D call. The CDR3 has 15 amino acids. CDR1 and CDR2 (germline): SNHLY, FYNNEI. Trimming removed 6 bases at V and 1 base at J, with 13 bases between.

The table lists this clone with a count of one. In DNA, the CDR3 is TGTGCCAGCAGCGTGTCTAGCGGGAGGATGAATGAGCAGTTCTTC. Its protein product is CASSVSSGRMNEQFF. V and J are TRBV9 and TRBJ2-1, with 11 bases matching TRBD2. The CDR3 has 15 amino acids. Per the germline V gene, CDR1 is SGDLS and CDR2 is YYNGEE. The V segment lost 2 bases and the J segment 7 bases; nucleotides outside the gene matches: 5. The variable domain in full, with the rest retrieved from reference TRBV9 and TRBJ2-1, is DSGVTQTPKHLITATGQRVTLRCSPRSGDLSVYWYQQSLDQGLQFLIQYYNGEERAKGNILERFSAQQFPDLHSELNLSSLELGDSALYFCASSVSSGRMNEQFFGPGTRLTVL.

The V and J genes are TRBV5-1 and TRBJ2-3; a possible D gene is TRBD1 (5 bases). Germline CDR1 reads SGHRS; CDR2 reads YFSETQ. The CDR3 consists of 15 residues. The ends were cut back, 0 bases at V and 5 bases at J, with 13 bases in the middle. The CDR3 region has the DNA TGCGCCAGCAGCTTGGCAGGGCAGTCAGTAGATACGCAGTATTTT. Its translation: CASSLAGQSVDTQYF.

The V call is TRBV9, the J call TRBJ1-5, with D uncertain. The length of the CDR3 is 15 residues. Trimming took off 4 bases at V and 2 bases at J, with 13 bases between the two ends. Germline CDR1 reads SGDLS; CDR2 reads YYNGEE. The CDR3 here is CASSTGLDGNQPQHF. The CDR3 DNA sequence: TGTGCCAGCAGCACTGGACTTGATGGCAATCAGCCCCAGCATTTT.

This clone came up a few times. The chain recombines TRBV4-1 with TRBJ1-2; 7 bases fit TRBD1. The CDR3 is made up of 15 amino acids. CDR1 MGHRA and CDR2 YSYEKL come from the germline V gene. After removal of 4 bases from V and 4 bases from J, the junction contained 9 bases not matched to a gene. CDR3 DNA sequence: TGCGCCAGCAGCCGCCTAGGAGGACAGGCCTATGGCTACACCTTC. Its protein product is CASSRLGGQAYGYTF.

This clone has a single count. The DNA for the CDR3 is TGTGCCAGCAGTTTATCAGCGGGGGGAAGTACTGAAGCTTTCTTT. It specifies CASSLSAGGSTEAFF. The chain combines TRBV28 with TRBJ1-1; D might be TRBD1 (5 bases). The CDR3 runs to 15 residues. CDR1 and CDR2 (germline): MDHEN, SYDVKM. The ends were cut back, 1 base at V and 5 bases at J, with 14 bases in the middle.

J is TRBJ2-2 and V is TRBV7-8; TRBD1 aligns across 8 bases. The V segment lost 4 bases and the J segment 0 bases; nucleotides outside the gene matches: 4. CDR3 size: 16 residues. The V gene's germline CDR1 is SGHVS and CDR2 FQNEAQ. Written as DNA, the CDR3 is TGTGCCAGCAGCTCCCGGGGACAGGCGAACACCGGGGAGCTGTTTTTT. This gives the protein CASSSRGQANTGELFF.

J is TRBJ1-2 and V is TRBV9, with D possibly TRBD1 on 5 matching bases. CDR1 and CDR2 (germline): SGDLS, YYNGEE. Trimming pared 0 bases from V and 0 bases from J, leaving 12 bases between. There are 16 residues in the CDR3. CDR3 loop: CASSVGLTVTNYGYTF. The CDR3, as DNA: TGTGCCAGCAGCGTAGGACTGACAGTAACTAACTATGGCTACACCTTC. The entire variable domain, with the rest obtained from reference TRBV9 and TRBJ1-2, is as follows: DSGVTQTPKHLITATGQRVTLRCSPRSGDLSVYWYQQSLDQGLQFLIQYYNGEERAKGNILERFSAQQFPDLHSELNLSSLELGDSALYFCASSVGLTVTNYGYTFGSGTRLTVV.

A single count supports this clone. J is TRBJ2-1 and V is TRBV5-1; a possible D gene is TRBD1 (6 bases). Trimming took 7 bases from V and 5 from J, leaving 13 bases between them. From germline, CDR1 is SGHRS and CDR2 YFSETQ. CDR3 size: 13 residues. The chain's CDR3 is CASFRDNNNEQFF. DNA for the CDR3: TGCGCCAGCTTCCGGGACAACAACAATGAGCAGTTCTTC.

This clone occurred a few times. V usage is TRBV18 and J usage is TRBJ1-2; 8 nucleotides align to TRBD1. Germline CDR1 is KGHSH and CDR2 is LQKENI. The CDR3 covers 15 residues. V shed 6 bases and J 4 bases; nucleotides not matched to a gene: 10. The CDR3 here is CASSQLDRVVYGYTF. As DNA, the CDR3 is TGTGCCAGCTCCCAACTGGACAGGGTCGTCTATGGCTACACCTTC.

The chain recombines TRBV19 with TRBJ1-5, with TRBD1 as a possible D gene (6 bases). V was shortened by 6 bases and J by 2 bases, with 14 bases between the two germline ends. This CDR3 comprises 15 residues. Germline loops: CDR1 LNHDA, CDR2 SQIVND (reference sequence). CDR3 sequence reads: CASSWGQGGNQPQHF. CDR3 in DNA: TGTGCCAGTAGCTGGGGGCAGGGCGGCAATCAGCCCCAGCATTTT. Supplemented by reference TRBV19 and TRBJ1-5, the full variable domain reads DGGITQSPKYLFRKEGQNVTLSCEQNLNHDAMYWYRQDPGQGLRLIYYSQIVNDFQKGDIAEGYSVSREKKESFPLTVTSAQKNPTAFYLCASSWGQGGNQPQHFGDGTRLSIL.

The DNA for the CDR3 is TGCGCCAGCAGCTTCACCGGGACAGGTAACACTGAAGCTTTCTTT. This translates into CASSFTGTGNTEAFF. This chain uses TRBV5-1 with TRBJ1-1; 8 bases are a match to TRBD1. V lost 2 bases to trimming and J lost 2 bases; unmatched junction nucleotides: 5. The CDR3 loop spans 15 amino acids. The germline V gene has CDR1 SGHRS and CDR2 YFSETQ. Supplemented by reference TRBV5-1 and TRBJ1-1, the full variable domain reads KAGVTQTPRYLIKTRGQQVTLSCSPISGHRSVSWYQQTPGQGLQFLFEYFSETQRNKGNFPGRFSGRQFSNSRSEMNVSTLELGDSALYLCASSFTGTGNTEAFFGQGTRLTVV.

This chain links TRBV9 with TRBJ1-1; the D gene is possibly TRBD1 (5 bases). CDR1 is SGDLS, CDR2 YYNGEE, per germline. The ends were cut back, 0 bases at V and 5 bases at J, with 14 bases in the middle. The CDR3 has 15 amino acids. CDR3 in DNA: TGTGCCAGCAGCGTAGATCGGGGGGTTGGAACTGAAGCTTTCTTT. Protein product: CASSVDRGVGTEAFF.